A single T cell receptor (beta chain) is shown here with its context. Produced via immunoSEQ multiplex PCR; TCRdb's table is partial and in-frame only. The data show more than 80,000 clones, over 75% seen once. This specimen comes from a study of radiotherapy plus CTLA-4 blockade in lung cancer. CDR3 length equals 13 residues. Germline assignment: CDR1 MNHEY and CDR2 SMNVEV (reference sequence). V was trimmed by 5 bases and J by 6 bases, leaving 11 bases between them. The chain employs TRBV27 and TRBJ2-1, with D tentatively TRBD1 (6 bases). The source of this sequence is a human donor with non-small cell lung cancer that progressed on radiotherapy plus ipilimumab. Some clones in this sample may be carry-over from other donors' samples. The specimen was peripheral blood, collected from a patient treated with radiotherapy plus ipilimumab. The CDR3 loop reads CASSINRVNEQFF. The CDR3 region has the DNA TGTGCCAGCAGTATAAACAGGGTCAATGAGCAGTTCTTC.